This paragraph reports one TCR beta chain. This sample was taken from a study of control samples from healthy donors and cancer patients. Profiling relied on immunoSEQ multiplex PCR, and the TCRdb table lists in-frame clones only, not all of them. The sample lists 30,000 to 35,000 clones; approximately 86% were seen once. The sequence was obtained from a woman in her thirties or forties with lung cancer. The sample comprised PBMCs.

The CDR3 is CASSLTTTDTQYF. CDR3 nucleotide sequence: TGTGCCAGCAGTTTAACCACCACAGATACGCAGTATTTT. V usage is TRBV12-3 or TRBV12-4 and J usage is TRBJ2-3; unclear D gene. Trimming removed 2 bases from V and 2 bases from J, with 5 bases in between. The CDR3 contains 13 residues.